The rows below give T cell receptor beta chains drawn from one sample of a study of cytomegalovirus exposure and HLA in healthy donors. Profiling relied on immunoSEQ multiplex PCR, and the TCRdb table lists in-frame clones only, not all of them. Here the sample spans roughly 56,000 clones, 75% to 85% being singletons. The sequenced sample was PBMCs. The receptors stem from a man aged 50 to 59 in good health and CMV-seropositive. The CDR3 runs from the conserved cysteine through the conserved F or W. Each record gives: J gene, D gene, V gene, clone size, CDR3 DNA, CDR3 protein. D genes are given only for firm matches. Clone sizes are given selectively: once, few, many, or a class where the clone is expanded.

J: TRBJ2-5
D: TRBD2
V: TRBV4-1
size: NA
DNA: TGCGCCAGCAGCCCAAGTGGAGGGAGAGTTAGCGGGGGGGCTTCGGTGACCCAGTACTTC
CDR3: CASSPSGGRVSGGASVTQYF

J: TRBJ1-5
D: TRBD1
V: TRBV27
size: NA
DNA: TGTGCCAGCAGCCCCAGGGACAGTTACAATCAGCCCCAGCATTTT
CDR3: CASSPRDSYNQPQHF

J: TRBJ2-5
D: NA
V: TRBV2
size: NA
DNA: TGTGCCAGCAGGGACGTCGGGGTCCAAGAGACCCAGTACTTC
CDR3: CASRDVGVQETQYF

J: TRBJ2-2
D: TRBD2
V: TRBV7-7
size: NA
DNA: TGTGCCAGCAGCCCTGGGGGGACTAGCGGGAAGGGGAACACCGGGGAGCTGTTTTTT
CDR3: CASSPGGTSGKGNTGELFF

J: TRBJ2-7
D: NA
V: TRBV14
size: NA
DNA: TGTGCCAGCAGCCCCGGCTCACCGGGGGAGCAGTACTTC
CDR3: CASSPGSPGEQYF

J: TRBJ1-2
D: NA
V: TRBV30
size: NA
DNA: TGTGCCTGGATTCTACCGTACTATGGCTACACCTTC
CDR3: CAWILPYYGYTF

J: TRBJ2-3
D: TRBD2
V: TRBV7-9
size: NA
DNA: TGTGCCAGCAGCTTAGCTAGCGGGGGGGCCGTGCGCACAGATACGCAGTATTTT
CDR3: CASSLASGGAVRTDTQYF

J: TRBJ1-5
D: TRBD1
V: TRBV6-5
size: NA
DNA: TGTGCCAGCAAAGGACAGGGCAATCAGCCCCAGCATTTT
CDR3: CASKGQGNQPQHF

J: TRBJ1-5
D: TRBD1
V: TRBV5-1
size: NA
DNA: TGCGCCAGCAGCGAGGGACAGGTAGGCAATCAGCCCCAGCATTTT
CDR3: CASSEGQVGNQPQHF

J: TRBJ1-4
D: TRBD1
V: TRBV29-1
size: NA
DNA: TGCAGCGTTGTGGGCGGTGCAGGGGGTTTTAATGAAAAACTGTTTTTT
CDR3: CSVVGGAGGFNEKLFF

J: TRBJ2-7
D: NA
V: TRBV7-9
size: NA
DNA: TGTGCCAGCAGCCCGAGACAGGCAACCTACGAGCAGTACTTC
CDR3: CASSPRQATYEQYF

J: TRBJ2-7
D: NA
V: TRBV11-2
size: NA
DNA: TGTGCCAGCAGCCTAACCTTTGGTTACGAGCAGTACTTC
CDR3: CASSLTFGYEQYF

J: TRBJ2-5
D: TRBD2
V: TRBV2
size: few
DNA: TGTGCCAGCAGTGGTTCGGGACTAGCAGAGACCCAGTACTTC
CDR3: CASSGSGLAETQYF

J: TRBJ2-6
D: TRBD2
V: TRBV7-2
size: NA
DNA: TGTGCCAGCAGCCCAGCGGGAGCTGGGGCCAACGTCCTGACTTTC
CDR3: CASSPAGAGANVLTF

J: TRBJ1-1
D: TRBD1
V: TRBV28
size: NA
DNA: TGTGCCAGCAGATCAGGGGGGCCGGGCACTGAAGCTTTCTTT
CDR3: CASRSGGPGTEAFF

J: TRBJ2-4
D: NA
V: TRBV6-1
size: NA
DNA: TGTGCCAGCAGGGAGATAGGGGTAGCCAAAAACATTCAGTACTTC
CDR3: CASREIGVAKNIQYF

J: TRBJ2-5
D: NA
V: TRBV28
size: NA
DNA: TGTGCCAGCAGTTTTCGAGAGACCCAGTACTTC
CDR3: CASSFRETQYF

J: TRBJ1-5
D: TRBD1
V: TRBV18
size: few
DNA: TGTGCCAGCTCTCGGGACAGTACGTGGCCCCAGCATTTT
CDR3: CASSRDSTWPQHF

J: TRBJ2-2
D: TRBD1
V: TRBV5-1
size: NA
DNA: TGCGCCAGCAGCCCACGGACAGGGGCGATCGGGGAGCTGTTTTTT
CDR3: CASSPRTGAIGELFF

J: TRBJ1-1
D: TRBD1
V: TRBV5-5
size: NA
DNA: TGTGCCAGCAGCCGCCTACAGGGGGCCACTGAAGCTTTCTTT
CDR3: CASSRLQGATEAFF

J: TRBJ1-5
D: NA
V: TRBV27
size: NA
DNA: TGTGCCAGCAGCTCAGGACAGTACAATCAGCCCCAGCATTTT
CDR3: CASSSGQYNQPQHF

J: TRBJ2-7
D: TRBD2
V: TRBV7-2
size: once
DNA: TGTGCCAGCAGCCTGGGGGTAGCGGGGGGGCCCTACGAGCAGTACTTC
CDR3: CASSLGVAGGPYEQYF

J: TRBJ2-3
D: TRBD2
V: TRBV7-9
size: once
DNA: TGTTCCAGCAGCTTATTCCTAGCGGGGGATGCAGATACGCAGTATTTT
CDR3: CSSSLFLAGDADTQYF

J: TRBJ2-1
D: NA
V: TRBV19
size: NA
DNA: TGTGCCAGTAGTGCCCGTAGCGACGCTGCTCTATACAATGAGCAGTTCTTC
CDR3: CASSARSDAALYNEQFF

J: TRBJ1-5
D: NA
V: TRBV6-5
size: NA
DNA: TGTGCCAGCAGGACGGGGAATCAGCCCCAGCATTTT
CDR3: CASRTGNQPQHF

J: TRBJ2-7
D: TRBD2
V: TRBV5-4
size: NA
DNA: TGTGCCAGCAGCTCTACGCTTAGCGGGTCCTCCTACGAGCAGTACTTC
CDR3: CASSSTLSGSSYEQYF

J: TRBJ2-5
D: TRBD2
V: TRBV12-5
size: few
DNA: TGTGCTAGTGGTTTAAGCGGGGGGGCTTGGGAGACCCAGTACTTC
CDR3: CASGLSGGAWETQYF

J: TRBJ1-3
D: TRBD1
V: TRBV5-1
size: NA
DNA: TGCGCCAGCAGCTTTAGCTACCTTGAGGGGGCTGGAGGAAACACCATATATTTT
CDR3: CASSFSYLEGAGGNTIYF

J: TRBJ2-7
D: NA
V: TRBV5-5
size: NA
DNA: TGTGCCAGCAGCGCCAAAGCCGACATACCCTCCTACGAGCAGTACTTC
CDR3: CASSAKADIPSYEQYF

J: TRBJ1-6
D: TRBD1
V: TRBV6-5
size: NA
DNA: TGTGCCAGCAGTTACACGGGACAGTCCGGGGGCTCACCCCTCCACTTT
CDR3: CASSYTGQSGGSPLHF

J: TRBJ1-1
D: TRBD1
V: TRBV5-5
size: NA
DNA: TGTGCCAGCAGCCTTCCCGACAGGGGCCCTTTTATGAACACTGAAGCTTTCTTT
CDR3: CASSLPDRGPFMNTEAFF

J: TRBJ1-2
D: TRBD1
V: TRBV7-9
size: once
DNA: TGTGCCAGCAGCTTACCCCAGGGGGCTTACACCTTC
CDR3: CASSLPQGAYTF

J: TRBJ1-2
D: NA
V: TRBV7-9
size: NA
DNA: TGTGCCAGCAGCTTAGACACTACGGACAGCTACACCTTC
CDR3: CASSLDTTDSYTF

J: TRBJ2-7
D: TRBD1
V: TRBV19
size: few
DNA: TGTGCCAGTGATAAACGGGACAGGGGTTGCGACGAGCAGTACTTC
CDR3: CASDKRDRGCDEQYF

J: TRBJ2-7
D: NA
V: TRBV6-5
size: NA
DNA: TGTGCCAGCAGTGAAGAAGTCAGCTACGAGCAGTACTTC
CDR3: CASSEEVSYEQYF

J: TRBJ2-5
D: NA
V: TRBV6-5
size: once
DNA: TGTGCCAGCAGGTATCTTGGGACAAGTGAGACCCAGTACTTC
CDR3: CASRYLGTSETQYF

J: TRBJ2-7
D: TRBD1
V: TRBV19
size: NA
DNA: TGTGCCAGTAGCGCCTCCTCCGGGACAGGGACCGAGCAGTACTTC
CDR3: CASSASSGTGTEQYF

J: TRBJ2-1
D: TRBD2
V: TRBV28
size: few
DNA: TGTGCCAGCAGTTCCCAATTTAGCGGGAGAGGTGAGCAGTTCTTC
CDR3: CASSSQFSGRGEQFF

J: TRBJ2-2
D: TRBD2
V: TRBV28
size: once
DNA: TGTGCCAGCAGCCCGGGAGGGCGTTTGGTCGGGGAGCTGTTTTTT
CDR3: CASSPGGRLVGELFF

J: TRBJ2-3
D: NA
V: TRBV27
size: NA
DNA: TGTGCCAGCAGTTTAAGTAGAGCGCACACAGATACGCAGTATTTT
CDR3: CASSLSRAHTDTQYF

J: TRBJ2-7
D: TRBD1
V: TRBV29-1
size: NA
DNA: TGCAGCGAAACAAACTCACAGGGGAGAGGCTCCTACGAGCAGTACTTC
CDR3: CSETNSQGRGSYEQYF

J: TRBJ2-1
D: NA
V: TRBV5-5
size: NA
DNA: TGTGCCAGCAGCTTTGCTGACAGTTACGCTAATGAGCAGTTCTTC
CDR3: CASSFADSYANEQFF

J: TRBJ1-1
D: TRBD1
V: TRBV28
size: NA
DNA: TGTGCCAGCAGTTTCCCGGGACAGGGTTCAGTTGAAGCTTTCTTT
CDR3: CASSFPGQGSVEAFF

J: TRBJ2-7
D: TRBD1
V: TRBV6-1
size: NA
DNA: TGTGCCAGCAGTCCGACAGGGGGCGTTGGTTACGAGCAGTACTTC
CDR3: CASSPTGGVGYEQYF

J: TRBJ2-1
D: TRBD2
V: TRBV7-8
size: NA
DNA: TGTGCCAGCAGCTCGCTACTAGCGGGTGTCTCCTACAATGAGCAGTTCTTC
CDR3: CASSSLLAGVSYNEQFF

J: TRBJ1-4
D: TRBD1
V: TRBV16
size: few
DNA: TGTGCCAGCAGCCGAGAAGGGGACAGGGGAATATGGGCAACTAATGAAAAACTGTTTTTT
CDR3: CASSREGDRGIWATNEKLFF

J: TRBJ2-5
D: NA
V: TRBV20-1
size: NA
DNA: TGCAGTGCCTACCTCGAGACCCAGTACTTC
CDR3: CSAYLETQYF

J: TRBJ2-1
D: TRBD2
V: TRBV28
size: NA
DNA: TGTGCCAGCAGTTTAGGGCTAGCGGGGGACAATGAGCAGTTCTTC
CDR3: CASSLGLAGDNEQFF

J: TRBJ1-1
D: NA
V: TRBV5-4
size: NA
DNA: TGTGCCAGCAGCCCCGGGACTAACTGGGACACTGAAGCTTTCTTT
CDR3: CASSPGTNWDTEAFF

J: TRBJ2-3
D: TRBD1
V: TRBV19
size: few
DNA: TGTGCCAGTAGCTCCCAACGACAGGGGGCGACAGATACGCAGTATTTT
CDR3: CASSSQRQGATDTQYF

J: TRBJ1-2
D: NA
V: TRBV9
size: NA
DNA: TGTGCCAGCAGCGTAGGTAGTCCGGCAGGGGTCTATGGCTACACCTTC
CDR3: CASSVGSPAGVYGYTF

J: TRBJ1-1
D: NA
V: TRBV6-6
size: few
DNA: TGTGCCAGCAGTTACGTCGGGGGTACTGAAGCTTTCTTT
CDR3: CASSYVGGTEAFF

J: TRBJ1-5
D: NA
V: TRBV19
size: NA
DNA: TGTGCCAGTAGTACCCAGGGTAGCAATCAGCCCCAGCATTTT
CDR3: CASSTQGSNQPQHF

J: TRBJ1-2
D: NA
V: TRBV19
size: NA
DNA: TGTGCCAGTAGTAAAGACAGGAACTATGGCTACACCTTC
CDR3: CASSKDRNYGYTF

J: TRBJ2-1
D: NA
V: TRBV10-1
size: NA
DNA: TGCGCCAGCAGTGGTTTGCGGGGCTACAATGAGCAGTTCTTC
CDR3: CASSGLRGYNEQFF

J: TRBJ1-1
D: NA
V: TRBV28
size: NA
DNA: TGTGCCAGCAGTTTATGGGGCGAGAACACTGAAGCTTTCTTT
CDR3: CASSLWGENTEAFF